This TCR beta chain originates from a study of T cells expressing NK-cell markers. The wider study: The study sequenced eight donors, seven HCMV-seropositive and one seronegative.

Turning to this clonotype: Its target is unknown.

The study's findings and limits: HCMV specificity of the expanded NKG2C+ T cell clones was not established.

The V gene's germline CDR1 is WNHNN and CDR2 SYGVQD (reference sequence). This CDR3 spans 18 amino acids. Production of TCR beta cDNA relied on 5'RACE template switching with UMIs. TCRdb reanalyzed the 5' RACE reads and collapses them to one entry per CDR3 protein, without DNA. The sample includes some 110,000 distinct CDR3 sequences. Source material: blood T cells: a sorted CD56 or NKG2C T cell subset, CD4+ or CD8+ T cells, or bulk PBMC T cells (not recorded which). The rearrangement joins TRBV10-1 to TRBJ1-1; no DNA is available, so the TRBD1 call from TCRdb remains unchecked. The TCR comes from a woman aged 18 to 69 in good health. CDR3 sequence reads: CASSEGDRLDTMNTEAFF.